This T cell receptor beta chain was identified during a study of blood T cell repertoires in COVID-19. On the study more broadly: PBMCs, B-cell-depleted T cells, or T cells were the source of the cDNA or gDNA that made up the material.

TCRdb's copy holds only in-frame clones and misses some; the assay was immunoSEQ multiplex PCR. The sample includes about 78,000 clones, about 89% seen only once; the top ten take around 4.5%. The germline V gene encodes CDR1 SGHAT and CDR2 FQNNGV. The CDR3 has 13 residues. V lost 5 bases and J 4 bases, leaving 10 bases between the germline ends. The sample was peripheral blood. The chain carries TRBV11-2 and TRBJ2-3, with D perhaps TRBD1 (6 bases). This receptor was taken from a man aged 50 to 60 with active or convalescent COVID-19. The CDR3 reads CASSPPGADTQYF. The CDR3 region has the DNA TGTGCCAGCAGCCCCCCAGGGGCAGATACGCAGTATTTT.